Listed below are T cell receptor beta chains from one sample, sequenced in a study of PD-L1 blockade in urothelial cancer. Data came from immunoSEQ multiplex PCR; TCRdb stores just in-frame clones and leaves some out. Of about 52,000 clones listed, around three quarters were seen once; the top ten hold about 3.6%. The input for sequencing was PBMCs, taken around atezolizumab (anti-PD-L1) treatment. All receptors derive from a man aged 65 to 85 with urothelial cancer. Both conserved end residues are part of each CDR3.

TRBV5-3,CARSFIDGGSREQYF
TRBV29-1,CSVPGQGSWYQETQYF
TRBV5-4,CASSLDRGNTEAFF
TRBV4-3,CASSQEVPMTSGTYNEQFF
TRBV4-1,CASSQDNIRGTGANYGYTF
TRBV7-8,CASSYRQGGQPQHF
TRBV10-1,CASSERGGRKELFF
TRBV5-1,CASSLGGSGSGNTIYF
TRBV2,CASSRLAASRDTQYF
TRBV7-2,CASSLDPMREQFF
TRBV7-9,CASSTGQLSTDTQYF
TRBV18,CASSPGQGLSYEQYF
TRBV6-1,CASSGGGVGEETQYF
TRBV7-3,CASSLQGANEQFF
TRBV18,CASSTDMNTEAFF
TRBV2,CASRGTGGNQPQHF
TRBV7-9,CASSSRRGDYGYTF
TRBV6-5,CASSLRVRSEQYF
TRBV9,CASSSIGRAEYNEQFF
TRBV5-1,CASSVEGGAYEQYF
TRBV19,CASRIDRASGYTF
TRBV6-6,CASSSQITEAFF